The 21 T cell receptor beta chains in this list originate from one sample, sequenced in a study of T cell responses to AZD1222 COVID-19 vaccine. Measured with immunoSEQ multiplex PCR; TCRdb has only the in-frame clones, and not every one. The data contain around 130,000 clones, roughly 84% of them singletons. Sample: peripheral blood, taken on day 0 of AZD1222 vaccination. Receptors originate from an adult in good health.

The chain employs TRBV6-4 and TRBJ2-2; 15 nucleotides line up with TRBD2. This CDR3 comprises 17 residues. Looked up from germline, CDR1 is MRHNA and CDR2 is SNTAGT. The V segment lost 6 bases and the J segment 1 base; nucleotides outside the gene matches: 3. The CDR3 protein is CASSWGLAGGNTGELFF. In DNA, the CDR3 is TGTGCCAGCAGCTGGGGACTAGCGGGGGGGAACACCGGGGAGCTGTTTTTT.

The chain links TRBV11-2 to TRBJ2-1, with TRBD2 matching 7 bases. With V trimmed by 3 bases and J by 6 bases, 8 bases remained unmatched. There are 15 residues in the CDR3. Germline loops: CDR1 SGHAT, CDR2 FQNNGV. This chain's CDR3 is CASSFRLAPSNEQFF. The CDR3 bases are TGTGCCAGCAGCTTTCGACTAGCACCCAGCAATGAGCAGTTCTTC.

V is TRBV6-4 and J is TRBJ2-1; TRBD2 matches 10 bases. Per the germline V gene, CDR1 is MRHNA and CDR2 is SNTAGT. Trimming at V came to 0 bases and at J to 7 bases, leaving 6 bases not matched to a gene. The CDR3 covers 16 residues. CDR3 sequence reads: CASSDSPGLAVNEQFF. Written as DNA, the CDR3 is TGTGCCAGCAGTGACTCGCCAGGACTAGCGGTAAATGAGCAGTTCTTC.

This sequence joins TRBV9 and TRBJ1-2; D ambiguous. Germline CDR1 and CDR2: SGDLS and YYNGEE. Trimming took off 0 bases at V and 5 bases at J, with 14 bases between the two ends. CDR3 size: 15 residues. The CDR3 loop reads CASSVEGDGGYGYTF. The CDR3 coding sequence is TGTGCCAGCAGCGTAGAAGGTGACGGTGGGTATGGCTACACCTTC.

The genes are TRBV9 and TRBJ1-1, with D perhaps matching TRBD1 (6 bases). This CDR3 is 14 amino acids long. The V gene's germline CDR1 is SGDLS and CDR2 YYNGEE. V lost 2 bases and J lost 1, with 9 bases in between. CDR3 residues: CASSVGGQNTEAFF. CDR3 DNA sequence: TGTGCCAGCAGCGTTGGGGGACAGAACACTGAAGCTTTCTTT.

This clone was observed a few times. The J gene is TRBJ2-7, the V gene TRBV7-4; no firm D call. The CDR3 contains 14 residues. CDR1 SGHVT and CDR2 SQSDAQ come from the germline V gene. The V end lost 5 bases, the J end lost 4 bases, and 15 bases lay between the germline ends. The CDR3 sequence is CASSRKTILYEQYF. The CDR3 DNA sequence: TGTGCCAGCAGCCGAAAGACGATTCTATACGAGCAGTACTTC.

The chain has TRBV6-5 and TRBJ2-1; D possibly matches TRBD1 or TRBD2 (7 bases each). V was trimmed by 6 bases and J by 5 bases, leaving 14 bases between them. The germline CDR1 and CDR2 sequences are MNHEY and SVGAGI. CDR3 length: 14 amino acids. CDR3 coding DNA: TGTGCCAGCAGGGGAGGGACAGCACACAATGAGCAGTTCTTC. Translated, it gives CASRGGTAHNEQFF.

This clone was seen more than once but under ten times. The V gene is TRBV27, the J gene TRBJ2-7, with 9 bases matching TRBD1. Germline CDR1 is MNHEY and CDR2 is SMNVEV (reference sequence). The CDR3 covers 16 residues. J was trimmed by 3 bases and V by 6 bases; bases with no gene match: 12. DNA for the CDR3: TGTGCCAGCAGCCCCGGTCTGGGACAGGGCCGCTACGAGCAGTACTTC. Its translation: CASSPGLGQGRYEQYF.

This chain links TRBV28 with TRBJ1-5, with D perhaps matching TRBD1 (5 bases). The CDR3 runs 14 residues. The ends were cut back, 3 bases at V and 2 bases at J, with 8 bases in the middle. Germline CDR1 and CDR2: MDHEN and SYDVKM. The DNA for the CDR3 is TGTGCCAGCAGTTTTAGGGGTCGCAATCAGCCCCAGCATTTT. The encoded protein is CASSFRGRNQPQHF.

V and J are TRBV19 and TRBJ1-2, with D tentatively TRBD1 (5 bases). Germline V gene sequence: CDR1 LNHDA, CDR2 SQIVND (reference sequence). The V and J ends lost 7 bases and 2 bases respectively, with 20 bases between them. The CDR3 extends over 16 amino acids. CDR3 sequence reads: CASTDGRGTWNYGYTF. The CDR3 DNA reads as TGTGCCAGTACCGACGGTAGGGGCACCTGGAACTATGGCTACACCTTC.

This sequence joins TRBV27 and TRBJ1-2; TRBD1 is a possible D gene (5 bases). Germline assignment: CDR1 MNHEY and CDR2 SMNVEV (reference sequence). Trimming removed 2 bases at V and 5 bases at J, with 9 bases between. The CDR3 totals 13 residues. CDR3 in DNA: TGTGCCAGCAGTTTAGACGGGGGGTATGGCTACACCTTC. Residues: CASSLDGGYGYTF.

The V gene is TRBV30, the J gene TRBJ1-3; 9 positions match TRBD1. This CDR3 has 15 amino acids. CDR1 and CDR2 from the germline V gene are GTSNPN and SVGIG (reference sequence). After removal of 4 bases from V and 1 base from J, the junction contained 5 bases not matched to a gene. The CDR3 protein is CAWTRDRASGNTIYF. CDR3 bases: TGTGCCTGGACGCGGGACAGGGCTTCTGGAAACACCATATATTTT. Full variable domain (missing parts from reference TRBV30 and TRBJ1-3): SQTIHQWPATLVQPVGSPLSLECTVEGTSNPNLYWYRQAAGRGLQLLFYSVGIGQISSEVPQNLSASRPQDRQFILSSKKLLLSDSGFYLCAWTRDRASGNTIYFGEGSWLTVV.

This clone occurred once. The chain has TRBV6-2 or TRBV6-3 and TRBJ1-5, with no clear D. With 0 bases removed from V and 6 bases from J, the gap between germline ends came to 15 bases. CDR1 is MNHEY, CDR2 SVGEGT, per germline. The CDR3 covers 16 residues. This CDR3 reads CASSYSPFPAGQPQHF. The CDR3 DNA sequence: TGTGCCAGCAGTTACTCACCGTTCCCGGCGGGTCAGCCCCAGCATTTT.

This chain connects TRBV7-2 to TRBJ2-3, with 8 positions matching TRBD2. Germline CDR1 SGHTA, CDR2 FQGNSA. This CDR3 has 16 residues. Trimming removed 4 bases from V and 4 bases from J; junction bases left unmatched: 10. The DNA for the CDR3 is TGTGCCAGCAGCTCCCGACCCATGGGACTAGCAGATACGCAGTATTTT. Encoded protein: CASSSRPMGLADTQYF.

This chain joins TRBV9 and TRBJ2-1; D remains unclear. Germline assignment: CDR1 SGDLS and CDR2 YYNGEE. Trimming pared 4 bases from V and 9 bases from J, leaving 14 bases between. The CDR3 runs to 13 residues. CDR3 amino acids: CASSKGETAEQFF. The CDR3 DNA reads TGTGCCAGCAGCAAAGGCGAGACCGCTGAGCAGTTCTTC.

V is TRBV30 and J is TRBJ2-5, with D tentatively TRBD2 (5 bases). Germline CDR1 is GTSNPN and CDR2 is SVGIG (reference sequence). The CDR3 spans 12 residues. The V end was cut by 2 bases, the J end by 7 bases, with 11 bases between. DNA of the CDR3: TGTGCCTGGAGTCGCGAGGCGGGGACCCAGTACTTC. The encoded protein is CAWSREAGTQYF.

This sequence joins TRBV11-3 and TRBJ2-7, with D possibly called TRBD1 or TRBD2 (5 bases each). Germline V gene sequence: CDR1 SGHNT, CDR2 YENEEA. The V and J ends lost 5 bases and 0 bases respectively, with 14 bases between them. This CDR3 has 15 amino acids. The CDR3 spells CASSPGTDSSYEQYF. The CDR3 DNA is TGTGCCAGCAGCCCCGGGACCGATAGCTCCTACGAGCAGTACTTC. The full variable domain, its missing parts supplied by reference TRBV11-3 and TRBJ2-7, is EAGVVQSPRYKIIEKKQPVAFWCNPISGHNTLYWYLQNLGQGPELLIRYENEEAVDDSQLPKDRFSAERLKGVDSTLKIQPAELGDSAVYLCASSPGTDSSYEQYFGPGTRLTVT.

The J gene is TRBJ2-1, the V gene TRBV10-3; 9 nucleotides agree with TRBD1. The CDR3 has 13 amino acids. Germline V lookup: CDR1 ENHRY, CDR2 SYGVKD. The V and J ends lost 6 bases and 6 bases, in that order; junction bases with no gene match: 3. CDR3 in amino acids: CAISWDRVNEQFF. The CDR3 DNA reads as TGTGCCATCAGCTGGGACAGGGTCAATGAGCAGTTCTTC.

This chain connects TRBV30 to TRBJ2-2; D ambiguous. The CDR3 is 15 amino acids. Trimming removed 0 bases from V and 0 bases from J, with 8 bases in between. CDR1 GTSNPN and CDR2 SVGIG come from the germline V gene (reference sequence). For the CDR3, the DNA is TGTGCCTGGAGTGTAGGTTCCGCGAACACCGGGGAGCTGTTTTTT. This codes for CAWSVGSANTGELFF.

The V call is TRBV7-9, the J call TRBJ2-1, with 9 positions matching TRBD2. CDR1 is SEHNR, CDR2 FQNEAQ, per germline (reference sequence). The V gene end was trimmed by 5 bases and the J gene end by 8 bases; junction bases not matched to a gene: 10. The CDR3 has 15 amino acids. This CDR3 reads CASSALAGVLHEQFF. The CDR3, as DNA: TGTGCCAGCAGCGCTTTAGCGGGAGTCCTCCATGAGCAGTTCTTC.

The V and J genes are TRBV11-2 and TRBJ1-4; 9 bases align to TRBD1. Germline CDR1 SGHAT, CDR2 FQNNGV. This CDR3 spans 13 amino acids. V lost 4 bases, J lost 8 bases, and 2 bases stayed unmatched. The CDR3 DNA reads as TGTGCCAGCAGCTCCGGGACAGGGGAAAAACTGTTTTTT. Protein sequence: CASSSGTGEKLFF.